This T cell receptor (beta chain) was sequenced for a study of T cells after yellow fever vaccination. TCRdb re-called the 5' RACE reads through MiXCR, storing one row per CDR3 protein. The sample gives under 300,000 distinct CDR3 sequences, 6.9% of which show up once; over 0.65% is in the top ten. Study results and limitations: There was a possibility that FACS-sorted repertoires contained abundant clonotypes contaminating from the bulk population.

This clonotype came up a few times. As yet, its antigen is unknown. CDR3 length: 14 residues. The ends were cut back, 8 bases at V and 1 base at J, with 17 bases in the middle. Germline V gene lookup returns CDR1 DFQATT and CDR2 SNEGSKA (reference sequence). This material consisted of CD4+ T cells sorted from PBMCs, taken 15 days after the yellow fever booster vaccination. This chain connects TRBV20-1 to TRBJ2-5, with a possible D match to TRBD1 (5 bases). The sequence came from a man aged 25 to 40 who received the YFV17D yellow fever vaccine. DNA for the CDR3: TGCAGTTCCAAGACAGTCCACTTCCAAGAGACCCAGTACTTC. It yields the protein CSSKTVHFQETQYF.